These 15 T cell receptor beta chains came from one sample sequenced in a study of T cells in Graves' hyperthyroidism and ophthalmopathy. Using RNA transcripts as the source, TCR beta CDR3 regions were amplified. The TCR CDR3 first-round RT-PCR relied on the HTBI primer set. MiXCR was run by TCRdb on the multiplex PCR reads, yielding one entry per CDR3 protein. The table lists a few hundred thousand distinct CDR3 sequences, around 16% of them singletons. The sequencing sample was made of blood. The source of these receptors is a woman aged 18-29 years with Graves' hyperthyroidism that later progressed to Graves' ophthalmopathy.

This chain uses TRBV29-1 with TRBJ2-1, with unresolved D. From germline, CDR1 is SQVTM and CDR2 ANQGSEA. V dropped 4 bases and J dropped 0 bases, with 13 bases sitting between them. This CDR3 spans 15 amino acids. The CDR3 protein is CSVVLVRSSYNEQFF. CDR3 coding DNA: TGCAGCGTTGTATTGGTCCGAAGCTCCTACAATGAGCAGTTCTTC.

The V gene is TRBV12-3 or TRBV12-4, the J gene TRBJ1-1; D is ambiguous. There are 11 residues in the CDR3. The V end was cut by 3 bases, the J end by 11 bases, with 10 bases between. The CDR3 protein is CASSFRGYAFF. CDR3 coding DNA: TGTGCCAGCAGTTTTAGAGGGTATGCTTTCTTT.

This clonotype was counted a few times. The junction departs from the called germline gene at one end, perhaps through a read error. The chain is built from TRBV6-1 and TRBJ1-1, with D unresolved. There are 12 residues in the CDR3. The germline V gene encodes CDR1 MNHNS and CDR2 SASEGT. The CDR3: CASSSLLSEAFF. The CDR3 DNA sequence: TGTGCCAGCAGTAGCCTCCTTTCTGAGGCTTTCTTT.

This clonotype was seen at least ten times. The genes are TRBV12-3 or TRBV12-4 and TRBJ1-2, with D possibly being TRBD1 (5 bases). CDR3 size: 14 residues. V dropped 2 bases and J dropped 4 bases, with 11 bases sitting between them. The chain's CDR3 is CASSLKGLGYGYTF. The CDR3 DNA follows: TGTGCCAGCAGTTTAAAGGGGCTCGGCTATGGCTACACCTTC.

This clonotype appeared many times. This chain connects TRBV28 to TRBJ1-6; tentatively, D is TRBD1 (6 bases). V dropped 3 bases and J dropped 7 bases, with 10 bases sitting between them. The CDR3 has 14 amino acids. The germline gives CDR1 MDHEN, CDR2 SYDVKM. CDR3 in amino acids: CASSLAGENSPLHF. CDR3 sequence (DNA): TGTGCCAGCAGTTTGGCAGGGGAGAATTCACCCCTCCACTTT.

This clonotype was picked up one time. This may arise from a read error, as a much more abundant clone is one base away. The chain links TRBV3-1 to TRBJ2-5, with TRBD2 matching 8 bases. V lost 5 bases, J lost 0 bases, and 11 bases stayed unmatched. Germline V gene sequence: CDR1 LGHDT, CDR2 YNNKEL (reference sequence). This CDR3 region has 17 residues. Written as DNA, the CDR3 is TGTGCCAGCAGCAACGCTGGACTAGCCCGGTACCAAGAGACCCAGTACTTC. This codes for CASSNAGLARYQETQYF.

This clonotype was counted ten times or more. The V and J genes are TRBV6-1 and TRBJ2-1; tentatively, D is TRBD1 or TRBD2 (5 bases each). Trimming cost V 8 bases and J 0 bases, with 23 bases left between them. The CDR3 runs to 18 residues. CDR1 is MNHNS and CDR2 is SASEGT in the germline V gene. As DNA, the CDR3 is TGTGCCAGCTCGAACCGGGACCGTCTATCGAGCTCCTACAATGAGCAGTTCTTC. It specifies CASSNRDRLSSSYNEQFF.

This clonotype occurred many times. The CDR3 sequence is CASSFQRGLTEAFF. CDR3 bases: TGTGCCAGCAGTTTCCAGCGGGGGCTTACTGAAGCTTTCTTT. V gene TRBV27 combines with J gene TRBJ1-1; maybe TRBD1 (6 bases). The CDR3 covers 14 residues. Trimming pared 3 bases from V and 5 bases from J, leaving 13 bases between. CDR1 and CDR2 from the germline V gene are MNHEY and SMNVEV (reference sequence).

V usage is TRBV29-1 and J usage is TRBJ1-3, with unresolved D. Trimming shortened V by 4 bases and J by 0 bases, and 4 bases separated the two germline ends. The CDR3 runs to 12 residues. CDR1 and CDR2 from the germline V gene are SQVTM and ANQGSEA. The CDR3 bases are TGCAGCGTTGGGGGCTCTGGAAACACCATATATTTT. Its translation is CSVGGSGNTIYF.

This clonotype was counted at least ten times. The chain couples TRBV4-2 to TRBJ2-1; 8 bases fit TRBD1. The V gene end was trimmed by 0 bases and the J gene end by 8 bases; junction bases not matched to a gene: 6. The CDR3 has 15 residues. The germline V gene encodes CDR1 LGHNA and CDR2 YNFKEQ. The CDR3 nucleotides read TGTGCCAGCAGCCAAGAGCGACAGGGGTTCGATGAGCAGTTCTTC. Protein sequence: CASSQERQGFDEQFF.

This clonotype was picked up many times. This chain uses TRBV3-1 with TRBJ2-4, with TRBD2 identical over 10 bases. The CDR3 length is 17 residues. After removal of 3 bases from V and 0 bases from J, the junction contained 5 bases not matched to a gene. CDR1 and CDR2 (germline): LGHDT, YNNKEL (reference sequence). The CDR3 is CASSQTSGPLAKNIQYF. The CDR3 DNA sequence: TGTGCCAGCAGCCAGACTAGCGGGCCTTTAGCCAAAAACATTCAGTACTTC.

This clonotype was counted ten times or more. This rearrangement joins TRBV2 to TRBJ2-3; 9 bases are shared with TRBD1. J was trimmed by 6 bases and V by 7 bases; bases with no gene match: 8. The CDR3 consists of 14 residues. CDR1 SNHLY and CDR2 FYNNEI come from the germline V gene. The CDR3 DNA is TGTGCCAGCACCAAGGGGACAGGGTTGGATACGCAGTATTTT. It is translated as CASTKGTGLDTQYF.

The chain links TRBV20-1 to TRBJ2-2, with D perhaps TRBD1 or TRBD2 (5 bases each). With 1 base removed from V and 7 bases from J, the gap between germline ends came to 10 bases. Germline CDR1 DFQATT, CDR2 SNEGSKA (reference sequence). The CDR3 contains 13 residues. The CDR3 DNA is TGCAGTGCTAGAGGAGGGGATGACGGGGAGCTGTTTTTT. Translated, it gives CSARGGDDGELFF.

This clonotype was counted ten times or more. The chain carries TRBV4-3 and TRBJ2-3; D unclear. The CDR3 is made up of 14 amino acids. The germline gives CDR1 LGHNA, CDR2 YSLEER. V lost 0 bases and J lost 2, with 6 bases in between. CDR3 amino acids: CASSQDTATDTQYF. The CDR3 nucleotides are TGCGCCAGCAGCCAAGATACAGCCACAGATACGCAGTATTTT.

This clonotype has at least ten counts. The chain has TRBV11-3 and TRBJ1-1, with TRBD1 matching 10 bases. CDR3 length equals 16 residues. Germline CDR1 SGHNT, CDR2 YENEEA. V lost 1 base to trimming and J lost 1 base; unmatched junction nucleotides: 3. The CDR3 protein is CASSLARDRGNTEAFF. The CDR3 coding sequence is TGTGCCAGCAGCTTAGCCCGGGACAGGGGGAACACTGAAGCTTTCTTT.